This T cell receptor beta chain was sequenced during a study of blood T cells in healthy people across ages (dated by TCRdb to the mid-2010s). Describing the broader study: In model experiments, roughly one uniquely barcoded TCR beta cDNA molecule per two T cells was captured by template switching. The donors were divided into four age groups: young (average approximately 17 years), middle-aged (approximately 39), aged (around 59) and long-lived (nearly 85). Two additional independent replicas of 1 million unique cDNA reads from the same blood draw were analyzed for two donors (one aged 18 to 30 and one aged 80 or older). Age-related changes in TCR beta repertoire diversity were measured in the study by deep sequencing normalized with unique cDNA molecular identifiers. To avoid experimental bias, donors of different ages were spread randomly across the sequencing lanes. Results and caveats for the whole study, not just this receptor: Estimates of total diversity based on one million sequenced T cells were considered lower bounds and underestimates. Compared with the aged group, the long-lived group had more naive CD4+ T cells, fewer expanded clones and increased TCR diversity, suggesting age selection. As age increased, observed TCR beta diversity per million T cells dropped in a roughly linear way, and a significant reduction was already evident by age about 36. Since profiling was done on bulk unsorted PBMCs, naive and antigen-experienced compartments could not be conclusively compared. The percentage of naive T cells measured by flow cytometry correlated strongly with observed TCR beta diversity. The CMV infection status of donors was not known, potentially confounding age-related changes in expanded clonotypes.

This clonotype came up a few times. Its antigen specificity is not known. No much larger clone is present one base from it, and per-base qualities are unavailable. Sequences MNHEY (CDR1) and SMNVEV (CDR2) are obtained from the germline V gene (reference sequence). Compared with germline, V lacks 3 bases and J lacks 4 bases; bases without a gene match: 8. The CDR3 starts with the cysteine, ends with the phenylalanine, and has 15 residues. Only the CDR3 DNA is retained, 45 bases long and in frame from the first base. Library method: 5' RACE. Sequenced using an Illumina HiSeq 2500. The second PCR ran for about 6 to 12 cycles and used a J-beta primer mix along with a sample-barcoded 5' primer. A unique molecular identifier was introduced onto each TCR beta cDNA molecule by a template-switch 5' adaptor carrying 12 random nucleotides. At least 3 million CDR3-containing paired-end reads were obtained from each sample. The Mint cDNA synthesis kit, primed by a TRBC-specific oligonucleotide, was used to synthesize first-strand cDNA from all RNA. Following uracil-DNA glycosylase treatment, all cDNA underwent a first 18-cycle PCR with the universal primers M1SS and BC2_uni_R. On the authors' methods: For normalization, 1 million high-quality reads, each with a distinct molecular identifier, were randomly selected from each sample. Instead of being binned into consensus sequences, reads with shared molecular identifiers were discarded. MiTCR, with a Q25 quality threshold and the strictest error-elimination algorithm, was used for CDR3 identification, clonotype clustering and error correction. Lower-bound total TCR beta diversity was estimated with a nonparametric unseen species model using Euler transformation. TCRdb reran the public reads through fastp at Q25 and MiXCR, keeping productive beta chains. Rows merge per CDR3 protein into single entries with the most common DNA and genes. The V and J calls come from TCRdb's annotation, not from the publication. This sample is represented by 850,000 to 1,000,000 distinct CDR3 sequences; around 48% of them were singletons. The ten largest clones take up roughly an eighth of the sample.

Donors were 39 systemically healthy Caucasian individuals from Russia aged roughly 6 to 90 years. Approximately 9 milliliters of peripheral blood were collected from each donor into EDTA-treated Vacutainer tubes. PBMCs were isolated by Ficoll-Paque density-gradient centrifugation, with at least 7 million obtained per sample. Trizol reagent was used to extract total RNA from PBMCs, with at least 5.5 micrograms per sample. The percentages of naive CD45RAhigh/CD27high T cells were determined by flow cytometry on a PBMC aliquot from every donor. Sequencing was performed on blood. The chain joins TRBV27 to TRBJ2-7; 8 bases in between match TRBD2. The sequence derives from a man between 25 and 39 years old in good health. The nucleotides are TGTGCCAGCAGTTTTCGGAGCGGGGGATTTTACGAGCAGTACTTC. This translates into CASSFRSGGFYEQYF.